What follows are 3 T cell receptor beta chains derived from one specimen sequenced in a study of PD-L1 blockade in urothelial cancer. Produced via immunoSEQ multiplex PCR; TCRdb's table is partial and in-frame only. This sample has 24,000 or so clones; 87% occur once, and the top ten carry 2.5% to 3.5%. The material was PBMCs, obtained around atezolizumab (anti-PD-L1) treatment. The receptors come from a man between 50 and 59 years old with urothelial cancer.

The rearrangement links TRBV19 to TRBJ2-1; TRBD2 is a possible D gene (6 bases). Per the germline V gene, CDR1 is LNHDA and CDR2 is SQIVND (reference sequence). The CDR3 loop spans 16 amino acids. V was cut by 9 bases and J by 5 bases, with 23 bases left in between. The CDR3 spells CASSNFPGRTNNEQFF. The CDR3 nucleotides read TGTGCCAGCAGCAATTTTCCCGGGAGAACAAACAATGAGCAGTTCTTC.

This chain joins TRBV30 and TRBJ2-2; D is perhaps TRBD1 (5 bases). This CDR3 region has 15 residues. V gave up 4 bases and J gave up 3 bases, with 15 bases separating them. Germline CDR1 is GTSNPN and CDR2 is SVGIG (reference sequence). The CDR3 spells CAWKMDIRDTGELFF. In DNA form, the CDR3 reads TGTGCCTGGAAAATGGACATTAGGGACACCGGGGAGCTGTTTTTT. Based on the CDR3 plus reference TRBV30 and TRBJ2-2, the full variable domain is SQTIHQWPATLVQPVGSPLSLECTVEGTSNPNLYWYRQAAGRGLQLLFYSVGIGQISSEVPQNLSASRPQDRQFILSSKKLLLSDSGFYLCAWKMDIRDTGELFFGEGSRLTVL.

The sample holds a few counts of this clone. The J gene is TRBJ1-1, the V gene TRBV7-9; D unclear. Germline loops: CDR1 SEHNR, CDR2 FQNEAQ (reference sequence). V was shortened by 3 bases and J by 6 bases, with 8 bases between the two germline ends. This CDR3 is 12 amino acids long. CDR3 nucleotides: TGTGCCAGCAGCTTCTATGTCCCTGAAGCTTTCTTT. It encodes CASSFYVPEAFF.